This paragraph covers one T cell receptor beta chain sequence. This clonotype was detected only a few times. Its antigen target is currently unknown. The input lacks base qualities; no much larger clone sits a single base away. The data were produced on an Illumina HiSeq 2500. Quantitative 5'-RACE with molecular barcodes was used to prepare TCR beta libraries. The published analysis was carried out like this. To identify disease-linked TCR variants, a new computational method was used, one built on a probabilistic model of VDJ rearrangement. TCRdb's own reprocessing of the public reads used fastp at Q25 and MiXCR and kept productive beta chains. Records with the same CDR3 protein are collapsed into one entry carrying the most frequent genes and DNA. It is TCRdb's table, rather than the study itself, that gives the V and J calls and clone size. The sample data list more than 650,000 distinct CDR3 sequences, and 12% of these were observed just once. The ten largest clones take up less than 0.65% of the sample.

The CDR3 starts with the cysteine, ends with the phenylalanine, and has 15 residues. Only the CDR3 DNA is retained, 45 bases long and in frame from the first base. Germline trimming amounts to 0 bases on V and 7 bases on J, with 4 as the count of junction bases outside the gene matches. According to the germline V gene, CDR1 reads SGDLS and CDR2 reads YYNGEE. The sample is drawn from a study of CD8 T cells in ankylosing spondylitis (TCRdb year 2017). Regarding the complete study: The study set out to find disease-linked TCR variants by profiling T cell receptor beta repertoires in ankylosing spondylitis patients and healthy donors. The whole study cohort included 108 healthy donors and over 20 ankylosing spondylitis patients. Samples of peripheral blood were taken, and for ankylosing spondylitis patients, synovial fluid was collected as well.

Broad study findings and their caveats: Some TCR beta motif variants had previously been reported in synovial fluid and blood of reactive arthritis patients, which suggested common disease-initiation mechanisms. A TCR beta motif of about eight highly homologous amino acid variants appeared characteristic of blood from ankylosing spondylitis patients. The disease-linked clones had a CD8+ phenotype and were found at relatively low frequencies in peripheral blood. Significant enrichment of the disease-linked clones was reported in matched synovial fluid samples from ankylosing spondylitis patients.

This TCR came from a male donor with ankylosing spondylitis. The rearranged segments are TRBV9 and TRBJ1-2; TRBD1 fits 12 bases in the junction. Specimen: blood, either unsorted or a sorted T cell fraction (not recorded which). Read as DNA, the sequence is TGTGCCAGCAGCGTAGCCGGGACAGGGGGCCTTGGCTACACCTTC. Its protein is CASSVAGTGGLGYTF.